This TCR beta chain was recovered during a study of blood T cell repertoires in COVID-19. Exposed participants came across a COVID-19 case within 2 weeks before study entry. This CDR3 is 12 amino acids long. Germline CDR1 is PRHDT and CDR2 is FYEKMQ (reference sequence). V was trimmed by 0 bases and J by 5 bases, leaving 2 bases between them. Here immunoSEQ multiplex PCR was the method, and the copy in TCRdb shows in-frame clones only, minus some. This table holds about 150,000 clones, roughly 84% found once. Source material: PBMCs or T cells enriched from blood (not recorded which). This receptor was obtained from a man between 65 and 85 years old who had been exposed to COVID-19. The J gene is TRBJ1-5, the V gene TRBV13; no firm D call. The CDR3 DNA reads TGTGCCAGCAGCTTAGGCGATCAGCCCCAGCATTTT. This gives the protein CASSLGDQPQHF.